These 26 T cell receptor beta chains originate from one sample sequenced in a study of post-analysis software for immune sequencing data. Study-level points and caveats: The five TRBV segments detected at higher frequency in patients than in controls included TRBV5-6, TRBV5-1 and TRBV20-1.

The antigens these receptors bind are not known. TCR beta cDNA libraries had unique molecular identifiers. TCRdb reprocessed the PCR reads via MiXCR and lists one record per CDR3 protein. Of about 540,000 distinct CDR3 sequences listed, around 31% are singletons. The specimen sequenced was blood. These receptors originate from a girl under 18 with multiple sclerosis.

In its sample, this clonotype was seen a few times. This chain connects TRBV9 to TRBJ2-5, with D possibly being TRBD1 or TRBD2 (5 bases each). The germline V gene encodes CDR1 SGDLS and CDR2 YYNGEE. CDR3 length: 15 amino acids. V lost 4 bases and J 9 bases, leaving 22 bases between the germline ends. CDR3 nucleotide sequence: TGTGCCAGCAGCCCCCCCGGGACCGGAGTAGTCGCCCAGTACTTC. It yields the protein CASSPPGTGVVAQYF. The variable domain in full, completed from reference TRBV9 and TRBJ2-5, reads DSGVTQTPKHLITATGQRVTLRCSPRSGDLSVYWYQQSLDQGLQFLIQYYNGEERAKGNILERFSAQQFPDLHSELNLSSLELGDSALYFCASSPPGTGVVAQYFGPGTRLLVL.

This clonotype occurred a few times. The chain links TRBV10-3 to TRBJ1-5; perhaps TRBD1 as D (6 bases). The CDR3 sequence is 17 residues long. V was clipped by 4 bases and J by 6 bases, with 22 bases between them. The germline V gene has CDR1 ENHRY and CDR2 SYGVKD. CDR3 coding DNA: TGTGCCATCAGTGCGCATCGGACAGCGGGGGATTTTCAGCCCCAGCATTTT. This gives the protein CAISAHRTAGDFQPQHF.

This clonotype was counted between two and nine times. The chain couples TRBV25-1 to TRBJ1-1, with a possible D match to TRBD1 (6 bases). The V end lost 5 bases, the J end lost 1 base, and 14 bases lay between the germline ends. Germline V gene lookup returns CDR1 MGHDK and CDR2 SYGVNS. The CDR3 extends over 15 amino acids. Here the CDR3 reads CASSIKGGPNTEAFF. The CDR3 nucleotides are TGTGCCAGCAGTATTAAGGGGGGCCCGAACACTGAAGCTTTCTTT.

V and J are TRBV18 and TRBJ2-3, with D perhaps given as TRBD1 or TRBD2 (5 bases each). The CDR3 runs 14 residues. Trimming shortened V by 0 bases and J by 3 bases, and 7 bases separated the two germline ends. The germline gives CDR1 KGHSH, CDR2 LQKENI. CDR3 loop: CASSPPRGTDTQYF. DNA for the CDR3: TGTGCCAGCTCACCACCGAGGGGTACAGATACGCAGTATTTT.

The genes are TRBV18 and TRBJ1-5, with TRBD1 matching over 7 bases. CDR3 length: 14 amino acids. J gave up 5 bases and V 6 bases, and 7 bases lay outside the gene matches. Germline V gene data show CDR1 as KGHSH and CDR2 as LQKENI. This CDR3 reads CASSYDREDQPQHF. The CDR3 DNA reads as TGTGCCAGCTCTTACGACAGGGAGGATCAGCCCCAGCATTTT.

This clonotype was recorded many times. V and J are TRBV12-3 or TRBV12-4 and TRBJ2-3; D possibly corresponds to TRBD2 (6 bases). V lost 5 bases and J lost 2, with 17 bases in between. The CDR3 totals 16 residues. This chain's CDR3 is CASSQGRGLFTDTQYF. For the CDR3, the DNA is TGTGCCAGCAGTCAGGGAAGGGGACTGTTCACAGATACGCAGTATTTT.

The DNA for the CDR3 is TGCAGCGTTGGAGGTCAGACGACGACCCTTAACTATGGCTACACCTTC. It encodes CSVGGQTTTLNYGYTF. This sequence joins TRBV29-1 and TRBJ1-2; D not certain. CDR3 length: 16 residues. Germline V gives CDR1 SQVTM, CDR2 ANQGSEA. With 4 bases removed from V and 1 base from J, the gap between germline ends came to 19 bases. The full variable domain, completed using reference TRBV29-1 and TRBJ1-2, is SAVISQKPSRDICQRGTSLTIQCQVDSQVTMMFWYRQQPGQSLTLIATANQGSEATYESGFVIDKFPISRPNLTFSTLTVSNMSPEDSSIYLCSVGGQTTTLNYGYTFGSGTRLTVV.

This clonotype has more than one count but fewer than ten. This chain links TRBV6-1 with TRBJ2-7; D is possibly TRBD2 (5 bases). The ends were cut back, 5 bases at V and 6 bases at J, with 23 bases in the middle. The germline V gene encodes CDR1 MNHNS and CDR2 SASEGT. CDR3 length: 16 residues. The CDR3 protein is CASSPDTARGNFEQYF. CDR3 DNA sequence: TGTGCCAGCAGTCCAGACACGGCTCGAGGGAATTTCGAGCAGTACTTC.

This clonotype was observed a handful of times. The chain couples TRBV28 to TRBJ2-5; D may be TRBD1 (5 bases). The germline gives CDR1 MDHEN, CDR2 SYDVKM. The ends were cut back, 5 bases at V and 3 bases at J, with 10 bases in the middle. The CDR3 length is 13 residues. The CDR3 loop is CASSGQGKETQYF. CDR3 nucleotides: TGTGCCAGCAGTGGACAAGGGAAAGAGACCCAGTACTTC.

This chain connects TRBV11-2 to TRBJ1-4, with a weak D call TRBD1 (6 bases). The CDR3 length is 15 residues. Trimming removed 1 base at V and 7 bases at J, with 13 bases between. Looked up from germline, CDR1 is SGHAT and CDR2 is FQNNGV. The CDR3 is CASSLAPGGGEKLFF. DNA of the CDR3: TGTGCCAGCAGCTTAGCCCCGGGGGGCGGTGAAAAACTGTTTTTT.

The gene calls are TRBV7-9 and TRBJ2-3, with 8 bases lining up with TRBD2. The CDR3 is 15 amino acids. Germline trimming cut 6 bases from V and 2 bases from J; bases unmatched to any gene: 7. Germline lookup yields CDR1 SEHNR and CDR2 FQNEAQ (reference sequence). The CDR3 reads CASSFERGHTDTQYF. The CDR3 bases are TGTGCCAGCAGTTTCGAGCGGGGGCACACAGATACGCAGTATTTT.

In regard to this clonotype: A read error may produce the germline difference seen at one junction end. V and J are TRBV20-1 and TRBJ2-3, with 14 positions matching TRBD2. CDR3 length: 18 amino acids. In germline, CDR1 is DFQATT, CDR2 SNEGSKA (reference sequence). CDR3 sequence reads: CSAREGLAGDVSTDTQYF. The CDR3 DNA reads TGCAGTGCTAGAGAGGGACTAGCGGGGGACGTTAGCACTGATACGCAGTATTTT.

In its sample, this clonotype was seen a few times. The V and J genes are TRBV20-1 and TRBJ1-6; possibly TRBD1 for D (6 bases). V gave up 3 bases and J gave up 4 bases, with 13 bases separating them. Germline CDR1 reads DFQATT; CDR2 reads SNEGSKA (reference sequence). The CDR3 contains 15 residues. For the CDR3, the DNA is TGCAGTGCTAGGGTACAGGGTGGATATAATTCACCCCTCCACTTT. Translation: CSARVQGGYNSPLHF.

This clonotype was seen a few times. The chain combines TRBV5-1 with TRBJ1-2; unclear D gene. The CDR3 runs 14 residues. The germline CDR1 and CDR2 sequences are SGHRS and YFSETQ. V lost 2 bases and J lost 3, with 11 bases in between. In DNA form, the CDR3 reads TGCGCCAGCAGCTTAGAAGACGGACACTATGGCTACACCTTC. Its protein product is CASSLEDGHYGYTF. The full variable domain, completed using reference TRBV5-1 and TRBJ1-2, is KAGVTQTPRYLIKTRGQQVTLSCSPISGHRSVSWYQQTPGQGLQFLFEYFSETQRNKGNFPGRFSGRQFSNSRSEMNVSTLELGDSALYLCASSLEDGHYGYTFGSGTRLTVV.

The chain has TRBV20-1 and TRBJ2-1; D might be TRBD1 or TRBD2, each matching 5 bases. Looked up from germline, CDR1 is DFQATT and CDR2 is SNEGSKA (reference sequence). The CDR3 is made up of 13 amino acids. The V end was cut by 4 bases, the J end by 7 bases, with 14 bases between. DNA of the CDR3: TGCAGTGCTAACCGTAGAGGGGCGAATGAGCAGTTCTTC. Residues: CSANRRGANEQFF.

This clonotype was detected a few times. The chain links TRBV6-1 to TRBJ2-3; unclear D gene. The germline V and J ends were trimmed by 6 bases and 0 bases, with 22 bases remaining between them. The CDR3 contains 18 residues. Germline loops: CDR1 MNHNS, CDR2 SASEGT. The CDR3 loop is CASRADRVRYFSTDTQYF. The CDR3, as DNA: TGTGCCAGCAGGGCCGACCGAGTACGTTACTTTAGCACAGATACGCAGTATTTT.

The chain couples TRBV7-2 to TRBJ1-2; 8 nucleotides match TRBD1. This CDR3 contains 13 residues. Germline values: CDR1 SGHTA, CDR2 FQGNSA. V lost 5 bases to trimming and J lost 4 bases; unmatched junction nucleotides: 3. CDR3 nucleotides: TGTGCCAGCAGCGTTGGACAGGGCTATGGCTACACCTTC. It is translated as CASSVGQGYGYTF.

This clonotype turned up a few times. The chain recombines TRBV12-3 or TRBV12-4 with TRBJ2-5; TRBD2 is a possible D gene (7 bases). V lost 5 bases and J 4 bases, leaving 26 bases between the germline ends. The CDR3 has 18 residues. The CDR3: CASSPSRVRGEGGETQYF. The CDR3 DNA sequence: TGTGCCAGCAGTCCCTCTCGCGTTAGAGGGGAGGGGGGAGAGACCCAGTACTTC.

This clonotype was counted between two and nine times. In nucleotides, the CDR3 is TGTGCCAGCAGTTTATCCCCTCCCGCGTCGGGCTACACCTTC. Its translation: CASSLSPPASGYTF. The V gene is TRBV27, the J gene TRBJ1-2; D gene uncertain. V lost 0 bases to trimming and J lost 8 bases, with 13 bases between them. Germline CDR1 reads MNHEY; CDR2 reads SMNVEV (reference sequence). This CDR3 is built from 14 residues.

J is TRBJ2-7 and V is TRBV2; possible D gene TRBD1, 6 bases. Trimming pared 5 bases from V and 7 bases from J, leaving 12 bases between. Germline CDR1 SNHLY, CDR2 FYNNEI. This CDR3 is built from 12 residues. The CDR3 here is CASSIITGEQYF. The CDR3 nucleotides are TGTGCCAGCAGTATCATAACAGGGGAGCAGTACTTC.

A note on this clonotype: Germline is not matched at one junction end, which may reflect a read error. V is TRBV3-1 and J is TRBJ2-1; TRBD1 matches at 7 bases. The germline V gene encodes CDR1 LGHDT and CDR2 YNNKEL (reference sequence). The CDR3 sequence is 14 residues long. The CDR3 reads CASNQDAGGNEQFF. The CDR3, as DNA: TGTGCCAGCAACCAAGACGCAGGGGGCAATGAGCAGTTCTTC.

The chain is built from TRBV5-1 and TRBJ1-2; 11 bases line up with TRBD1. Trimming removed 4 bases from V and 6 bases from J; junction bases left unmatched: 5. This CDR3 is 14 amino acids long. Germline CDR1 and CDR2: SGHRS and YFSETQ. CDR3 nucleotides: TGCGCCAGCAGCCCTCGGACAGGGGGCGATGGCTACACCTTC. As protein: CASSPRTGGDGYTF. Full variable domain (missing parts from reference TRBV5-1 and TRBJ1-2): KAGVTQTPRYLIKTRGQQVTLSCSPISGHRSVSWYQQTPGQGLQFLFEYFSETQRNKGNFPGRFSGRQFSNSRSEMNVSTLELGDSALYLCASSPRTGGDGYTFGSGTRLTVV.

There are many counts of this clonotype. The genes are TRBV12-3 or TRBV12-4 and TRBJ1-5, with unresolved D. This CDR3 spans 14 amino acids. Trimming pared 1 base from V and 9 bases from J, leaving 13 bases between. CDR3: CASSLETQRAPQHF. In DNA, the CDR3 is TGTGCCAGCAGTTTAGAGACCCAACGGGCGCCCCAGCATTTT.

The chain carries TRBV24-1 and TRBJ2-3, with TRBD2 matching over 7 bases. CDR1 is KGHDR, CDR2 SFDVKD, per germline. This CDR3 region has 14 residues. Trimming cost V 0 bases and J 5 bases; bases outside gene matches: 1. The CDR3 spells CATSDLTGGDTQYF. The DNA of the CDR3 is TGTGCCACCAGTGATTTGACGGGGGGAGATACGCAGTATTTT.

Regarding this clonotype: A read error may produce the germline difference seen at one junction end. V gene TRBV5-1 combines with J gene TRBJ2-5, with D perhaps TRBD1 (7 bases). Germline V CDR1 and CDR2: SGHRS, YFSETQ. CDR3 length equals 16 residues. The CDR3 here is CAGSLGQSGGQETQYF. The CDR3, as DNA: TGCGCCGGCAGCTTGGGACAGTCAGGGGGGCAAGAGACCCAGTACTTC.

The chain combines TRBV6-6 with TRBJ2-7, with a weak D call TRBD1 (6 bases). V was clipped by 2 bases and J by 2 bases, with 10 bases between them. The CDR3 contains 14 residues. CDR1 is MNHNY, CDR2 SVGAGI, per germline (reference sequence). CDR3 loop: CASSYGGQPYEQYF. In DNA form, the CDR3 reads TGTGCCAGCAGTTACGGGGGACAACCCTACGAGCAGTACTTC.